This TCR beta chain is from a study of blood T cell repertoires in COVID-19. Background on the study: From T cells, B-cell-depleted T cells, or PBMCs came the material, which was cDNA or gDNA.

TCRdb keeps only in-frame clones here, not all; method: immunoSEQ multiplex PCR. The table shows approximately 230,000 clones, with just over 85% occurring only once. Material for sequencing was PBMCs or T cells enriched from blood (not recorded which). The receptor's source is a man aged 35 to 55 who had recovered from COVID-19.

The CDR3 DNA is TGTGCCAGTTGTCCCATTCCCAGCGACAACGTCCTGACTTTC. Translating it yields CASCPIPSDNVLTF. J is TRBJ2-6 and V is TRBV6-5; D not resolved. The CDR3 extends over 14 amino acids. Looked up from germline, CDR1 is MNHEY and CDR2 is SVGAGI. Trimming took off 9 bases at V and 9 bases at J, with 18 bases between the two ends.